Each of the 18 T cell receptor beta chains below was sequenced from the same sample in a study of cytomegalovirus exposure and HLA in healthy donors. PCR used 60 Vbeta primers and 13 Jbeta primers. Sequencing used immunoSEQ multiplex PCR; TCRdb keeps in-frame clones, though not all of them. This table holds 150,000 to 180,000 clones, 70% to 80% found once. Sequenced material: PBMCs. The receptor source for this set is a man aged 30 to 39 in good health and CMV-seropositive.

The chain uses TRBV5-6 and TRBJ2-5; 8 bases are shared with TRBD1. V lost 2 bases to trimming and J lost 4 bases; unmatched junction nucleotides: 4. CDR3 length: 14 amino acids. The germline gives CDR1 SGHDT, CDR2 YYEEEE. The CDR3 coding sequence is TGTGCCAGCAGCTTACAGGGGGTGGGAGAGACCCAGTACTTC. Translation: CASSLQGVGETQYF.

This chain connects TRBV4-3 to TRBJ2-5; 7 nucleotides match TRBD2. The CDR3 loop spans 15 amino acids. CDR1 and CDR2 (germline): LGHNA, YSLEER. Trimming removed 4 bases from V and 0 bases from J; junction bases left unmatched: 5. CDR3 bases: TGCGCCAGCAGCCGGGCTAGCGGATACCAAGAGACCCAGTACTTC. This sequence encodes CASSRASGYQETQYF.

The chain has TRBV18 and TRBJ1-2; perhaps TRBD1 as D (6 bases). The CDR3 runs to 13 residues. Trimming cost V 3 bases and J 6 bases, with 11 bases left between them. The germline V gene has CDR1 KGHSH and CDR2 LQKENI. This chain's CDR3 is CASSPLQGNGYTF. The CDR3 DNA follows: TGTGCCAGCTCACCCCTCCAGGGGAATGGCTACACCTTC.

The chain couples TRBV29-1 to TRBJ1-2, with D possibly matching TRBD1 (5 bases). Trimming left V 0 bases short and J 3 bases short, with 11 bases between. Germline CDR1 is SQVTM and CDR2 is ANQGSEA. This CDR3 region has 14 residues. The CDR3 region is CSVEDRTRDYGYTF. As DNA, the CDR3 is TGCAGCGTTGAAGATCGGACCAGGGACTATGGCTACACCTTC.

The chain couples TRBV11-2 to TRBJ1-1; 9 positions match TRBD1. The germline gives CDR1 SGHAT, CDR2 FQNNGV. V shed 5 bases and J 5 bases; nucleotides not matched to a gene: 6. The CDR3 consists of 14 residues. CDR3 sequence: CASSIGDRATEAFF. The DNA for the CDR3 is TGTGCCAGCAGCATCGGGGACAGGGCGACTGAAGCTTTCTTT.

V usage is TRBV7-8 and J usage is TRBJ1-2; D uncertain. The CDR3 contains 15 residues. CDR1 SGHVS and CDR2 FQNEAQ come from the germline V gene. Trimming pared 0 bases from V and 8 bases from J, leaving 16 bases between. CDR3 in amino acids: CASSLALETRGGYTF. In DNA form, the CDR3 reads TGTGCCAGCAGCTTAGCGCTCGAGACCAGAGGAGGCTACACCTTC. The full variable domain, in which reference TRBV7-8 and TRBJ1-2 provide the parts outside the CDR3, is GAGVSQSPRYKVAKRGQDVALRCDPISGHVSLFWYQQALGQGPEFLTYFQNEAQLDKSGLPSDRFFAERPEGSVSTLKIQRTQQEDSAVYLCASSLALETRGGYTFGSGTRLTVV.

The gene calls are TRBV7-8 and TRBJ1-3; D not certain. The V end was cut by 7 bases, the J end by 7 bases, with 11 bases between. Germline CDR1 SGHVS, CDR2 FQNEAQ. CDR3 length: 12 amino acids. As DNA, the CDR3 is TGTGCCAGCATGGCGGGTAGGAACACCATATATTTT. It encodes CASMAGRNTIYF.

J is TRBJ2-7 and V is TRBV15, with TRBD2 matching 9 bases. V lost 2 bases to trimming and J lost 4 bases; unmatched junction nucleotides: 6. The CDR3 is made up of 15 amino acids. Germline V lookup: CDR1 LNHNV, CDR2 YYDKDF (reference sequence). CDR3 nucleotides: TGTGCCACCAGCAGATTCCTAGCGGGAAATTACGAGCAGTACTTC. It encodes CATSRFLAGNYEQYF.

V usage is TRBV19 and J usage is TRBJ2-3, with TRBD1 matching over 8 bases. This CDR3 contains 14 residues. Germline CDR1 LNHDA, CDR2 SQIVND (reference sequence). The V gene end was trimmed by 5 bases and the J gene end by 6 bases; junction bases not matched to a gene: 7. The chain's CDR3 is CASSRDRTEDTQYF. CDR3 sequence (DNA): TGTGCCAGTAGTCGGGACAGGACGGAGGATACGCAGTATTTT. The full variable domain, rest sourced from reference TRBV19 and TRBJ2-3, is DGGITQSPKYLFRKEGQNVTLSCEQNLNHDAMYWYRQDPGQGLRLIYYSQIVNDFQKGDIAEGYSVSREKKESFPLTVTSAQKNPTAFYLCASSRDRTEDTQYFGPGTRLTVL.

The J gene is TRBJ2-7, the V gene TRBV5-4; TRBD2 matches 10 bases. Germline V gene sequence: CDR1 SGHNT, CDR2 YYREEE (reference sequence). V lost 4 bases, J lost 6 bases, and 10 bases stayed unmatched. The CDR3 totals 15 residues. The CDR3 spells CASSHTSGEYREQYF. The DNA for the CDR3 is TGTGCCAGCAGCCATACTAGCGGGGAGTATCGCGAGCAGTACTTC.

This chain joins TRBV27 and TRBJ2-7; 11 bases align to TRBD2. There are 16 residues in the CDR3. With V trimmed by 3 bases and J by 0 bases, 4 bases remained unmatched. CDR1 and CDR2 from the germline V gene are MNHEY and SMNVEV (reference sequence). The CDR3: CASSFSSGRLSYEQYF. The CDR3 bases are TGTGCCAGCAGTTTCTCTAGCGGGAGGCTCTCCTACGAGCAGTACTTC.

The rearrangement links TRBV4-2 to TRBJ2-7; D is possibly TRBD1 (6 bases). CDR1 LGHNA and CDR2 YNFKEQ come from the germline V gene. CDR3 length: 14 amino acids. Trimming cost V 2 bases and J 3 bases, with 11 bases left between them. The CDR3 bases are TGTGCCAGCAGCCAACCAGGGGCGGTCTACGAGCAGTACTTC. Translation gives CASSQPGAVYEQYF.

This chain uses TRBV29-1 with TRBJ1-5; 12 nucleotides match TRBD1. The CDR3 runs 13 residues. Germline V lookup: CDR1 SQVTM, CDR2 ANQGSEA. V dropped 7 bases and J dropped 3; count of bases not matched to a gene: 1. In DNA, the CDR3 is TGCAGCGCGGGACAGGGGGCCAATCAGCCCCAGCATTTT. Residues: CSAGQGANQPQHF.

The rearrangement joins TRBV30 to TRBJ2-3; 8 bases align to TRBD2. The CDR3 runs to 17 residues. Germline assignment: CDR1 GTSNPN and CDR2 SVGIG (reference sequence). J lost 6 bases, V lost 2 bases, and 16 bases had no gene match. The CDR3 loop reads CAWSRAGANSLPDTQYF. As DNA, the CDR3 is TGTGCCTGGAGTCGAGCGGGAGCGAACTCTCTCCCGGATACGCAGTATTTT.

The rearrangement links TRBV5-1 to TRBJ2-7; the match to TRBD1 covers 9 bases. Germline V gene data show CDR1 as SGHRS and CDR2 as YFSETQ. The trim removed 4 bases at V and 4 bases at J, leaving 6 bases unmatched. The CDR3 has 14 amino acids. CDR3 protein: CASSTTGTGYEQYF. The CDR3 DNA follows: TGCGCCAGCAGCACCACCGGGACAGGGTACGAGCAGTACTTC.

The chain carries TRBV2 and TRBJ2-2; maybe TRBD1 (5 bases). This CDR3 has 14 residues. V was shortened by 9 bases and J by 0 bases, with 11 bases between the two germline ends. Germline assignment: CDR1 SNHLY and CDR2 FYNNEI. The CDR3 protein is CASRQLANTGELFF. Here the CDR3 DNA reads TGTGCCAGTCGACAGCTCGCGAACACCGGGGAGCTGTTTTTT.

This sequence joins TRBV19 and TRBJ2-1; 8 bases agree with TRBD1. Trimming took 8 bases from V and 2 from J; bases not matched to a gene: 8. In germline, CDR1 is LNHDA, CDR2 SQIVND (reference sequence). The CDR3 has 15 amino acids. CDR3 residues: CASEGTGGPYNEQFF. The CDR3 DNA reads TGTGCCAGTGAGGGGACAGGTGGTCCCTACAATGAGCAGTTCTTC.

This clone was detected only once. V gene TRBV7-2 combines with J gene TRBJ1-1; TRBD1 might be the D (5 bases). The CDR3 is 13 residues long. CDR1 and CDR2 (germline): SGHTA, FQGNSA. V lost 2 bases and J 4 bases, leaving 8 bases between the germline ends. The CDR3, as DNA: TGTGCCAGCAGCTTACAGGGCCTCACTGAAGCTTTCTTT. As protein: CASSLQGLTEAFF. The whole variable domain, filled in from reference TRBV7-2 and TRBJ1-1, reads GAGVSQSPSNKVTEKGKDVELRCDPISGHTALYWYRQSLGQGLEFLIYFQGNSAPDKSGLPSDRFSAERTGGSVSTLTIQRTQQEDSAVYLCASSLQGLTEAFFGQGTRLTVV.